One sample yielded the 20 T cell receptor beta chains listed below, sequenced in a study of shared clonotypes between healthy human individuals. The method was immunoSEQ multiplex PCR; TCRdb's version includes in-frame clones alone and lacks a portion of them. The data show roughly 1,500,000 clones, 95% to 99% seen once. Sequencing input: naive CD4+ T cells sorted from blood. Subset described: CD45RA+ positively selected. These TCRs come from a man aged 25 to 40 in good health.

The V gene is TRBV28, the J gene TRBJ2-6; D possibly uses TRBD1 or TRBD2 (5 bases each). Looked up from germline, CDR1 is MDHEN and CDR2 is SYDVKM. This CDR3 contains 17 residues. V was pared by 8 bases and J by 1 base, with 18 bases between. CDR3 DNA sequence: TGTGCCAGCTCTTCCGGGACGACCCCGTCTGGGGCCAACGTCCTGACTTTC. Its protein product is CASSSGTTPSGANVLTF.

The CDR3, as DNA: TGCAGTGCTAAACCTGGGGAGACCCAGTACTTC. This sequence encodes CSAKPGETQYF. V is TRBV20-1 and J is TRBJ2-5; D ambiguous. CDR1 is DFQATT, CDR2 SNEGSKA, per germline (reference sequence). The CDR3 is 11 amino acids. The V end was cut by 4 bases, the J end by 5 bases, with 8 bases between.

V is TRBV9 and J is TRBJ2-1; D uncertain. CDR1 and CDR2 (germline): SGDLS, YYNGEE. The ends were cut back, 0 bases at V and 8 bases at J, with 9 bases in the middle. The CDR3 runs to 13 residues. This chain's CDR3 is CASSVGLFDEQFF. The CDR3 bases are TGTGCCAGCAGCGTAGGACTTTTCGATGAGCAGTTCTTC. The full variable domain, in which reference TRBV9 and TRBJ2-1 provide the parts outside the CDR3, is DSGVTQTPKHLITATGQRVTLRCSPRSGDLSVYWYQQSLDQGLQFLIQYYNGEERAKGNILERFSAQQFPDLHSELNLSSLELGDSALYFCASSVGLFDEQFFGPGTRLTVL.

This chain links TRBV29-1 with TRBJ2-7; the D is unclear. Between the trimmed V and J ends, which lost 4 bases and 9 bases, there was a span of 22 bases. CDR1 and CDR2 from the germline V gene are SQVTM and ANQGSEA. This CDR3 comprises 14 residues. CDR3 sequence reads: CSVVLETQPGRQYF. CDR3 sequence (DNA): TGCAGCGTTGTTCTTGAGACACAACCAGGCAGGCAGTACTTC.

The V call is TRBV6-6, the J call TRBJ2-1; 12 bases are a match to TRBD2. The germline gives CDR1 MNHNY, CDR2 SVGAGI (reference sequence). V lost 4 bases to trimming and J lost 7 bases; unmatched junction nucleotides: 5. There are 15 residues in the CDR3. As DNA, the CDR3 is TGTGCCAGCAGTTCGCTAGCGGGAGGGCCTAATGAGCAGTTCTTC. Its translation is CASSSLAGGPNEQFF.

With respect to this clone: Other DNA sequences from this sample encode an identical CDR3 as well. This rearrangement joins TRBV5-4 to TRBJ2-1; D unclear. The germline CDR1 and CDR2 sequences are SGHNT and YYREEE (reference sequence). The CDR3 is made up of 12 amino acids. V was clipped by 0 bases and J by 4 bases, with 2 bases between them. CDR3 loop: CASSLDYNEQFF. CDR3 DNA sequence: TGTGCCAGCAGCTTGGATTACAATGAGCAGTTCTTC. The variable domain in full, completed from reference TRBV5-4 and TRBJ2-1, reads ETGVTQSPTHLIKTRGQQVTLRCSSQSGHNTVSWYQQALGQGPQFIFQYYREEENGRGNFPPRFSGLQFPNYSSELNVNALELDDSALYLCASSLDYNEQFFGPGTRLTVL.

The gene calls are TRBV11-2 and TRBJ2-5; D is perhaps TRBD2 (7 bases). Trimming took off 5 bases at V and 2 bases at J, with 15 bases between the two ends. CDR1 SGHAT and CDR2 FQNNGV come from the germline V gene. This CDR3 comprises 15 residues. In nucleotides, the CDR3 is TGTGCCAGCAGCCAGGGGACTATCGGGCAAGAGACCCAGTACTTC. It is translated as CASSQGTIGQETQYF.

The chain uses TRBV5-1 and TRBJ1-3; maybe TRBD1 (5 bases). Germline values: CDR1 SGHRS, CDR2 YFSETQ. The CDR3 runs to 15 residues. The V gene lost 4 bases and the J gene lost 2 bases, with 13 bases spanning the gap. CDR3 in amino acids: CASSGTAVPGNTIYF. The DNA of the CDR3 is TGCGCCAGCAGCGGGACTGCCGTCCCTGGAAACACCATATATTTT.

This clone was counted a single time. V and J are TRBV6-6 and TRBJ2-3; no definite D call. This CDR3 contains 13 residues. Trimming took 4 bases from V and 2 from J, leaving 7 bases between them. Germline loops: CDR1 MNHNY, CDR2 SVGAGI (reference sequence). The CDR3 nucleotides are TGTGCCAGCAGTTGGGCCGACACAGATACGCAGTATTTT. Translation: CASSWADTDTQYF.

This clone has a handful of counts. The rearrangement uses TRBV6-5 and TRBJ2-2; D remains ambiguous. Germline V gene lookup returns CDR1 MNHEY and CDR2 SVGAGI. The length of the CDR3 is 12 residues. Trimming left V 4 bases short and J 4 bases short, with 4 bases between. The CDR3 loop is CASSFLTGELFF. CDR3 nucleotides: TGTGCCAGCAGTTTCCTCACCGGGGAGCTGTTTTTT.

The V and J genes are TRBV5-1 and TRBJ2-2, with TRBD2 matching over 8 bases. Germline lookup yields CDR1 SGHRS and CDR2 YFSETQ. The CDR3 length is 16 residues. The V gene end was trimmed by 0 bases and the J gene end by 4 bases; junction bases not matched to a gene: 5. The CDR3 loop is CASSLEGLVGTGELFF. Here the CDR3 DNA reads TGCGCCAGCAGCTTGGAGGGACTAGTGGGCACCGGGGAGCTGTTTTTT. Combining the CDR3 with reference TRBV5-1 and TRBJ2-2 gives the whole variable domain KAGVTQTPRYLIKTRGQQVTLSCSPISGHRSVSWYQQTPGQGLQFLFEYFSETQRNKGNFPGRFSGRQFSNSRSEMNVSTLELGDSALYLCASSLEGLVGTGELFFGEGSRLTVL.

This clone came up once. The V and J genes are TRBV19 and TRBJ2-4; D gene ambiguous. This CDR3 region has 13 residues. Germline CDR1 reads LNHDA; CDR2 reads SQIVND (reference sequence). The germline V and J ends were trimmed by 7 bases and 0 bases, with 7 bases remaining between them. The CDR3, as DNA: TGTGCCAGTACGGATCTAGCCAAAAACATTCAGTACTTC. It encodes CASTDLAKNIQYF.

The chain has TRBV7-2 and TRBJ2-1; D is undetermined. The CDR3 covers 15 residues. Trimming left V 4 bases short and J 7 bases short, with 17 bases between. CDR1 SGHTA and CDR2 FQGNSA come from the germline V gene. The CDR3 protein is CASSSSGAAKNEQFF. CDR3 in DNA: TGTGCCAGCAGCTCCTCGGGTGCAGCGAAAAATGAGCAGTTCTTC.

The chain couples TRBV11-2 to TRBJ2-4; D gene uncertain. The CDR3 is 14 amino acids. The germline V gene encodes CDR1 SGHAT and CDR2 FQNNGV. V was clipped by 5 bases and J by 11 bases, with 19 bases between them. This CDR3 is CASSPPDRPRLQYF. The CDR3 region has the DNA TGTGCCAGCAGCCCCCCTGATCGACCAAGACTTCAGTACTTC.

The J gene is TRBJ2-1, the V gene TRBV4-3, with 10 bases fitting TRBD2. This CDR3 spans 15 amino acids. V lost 8 bases, J lost 6 bases, and 10 bases stayed unmatched. Germline assignment: CDR1 LGHNA and CDR2 YSLEER. CDR3 sequence: CASGPSGSIINEQFF. The CDR3 coding sequence is TGCGCCAGCGGACCTAGCGGGAGTATCATCAATGAGCAGTTCTTC.

The V gene is TRBV15, the J gene TRBJ1-3, with D maybe TRBD1 (6 bases). The germline gives CDR1 LNHNV, CDR2 YYDKDF (reference sequence). Trimming shortened V by 5 bases and J by 0 bases, and 11 bases separated the two germline ends. CDR3 length: 15 residues. The CDR3: CATSWGAASGNTIYF. CDR3 in DNA: TGTGCCACCAGCTGGGGGGCCGCCTCTGGAAACACCATATATTTT.

The V and J genes are TRBV30 and TRBJ2-5; D ambiguous. Trimming pared 2 bases from V and 4 bases from J, leaving 14 bases between. CDR1 GTSNPN and CDR2 SVGIG come from the germline V gene (reference sequence). The CDR3 covers 14 residues. CDR3 nucleotides: TGTGCCTGGAGTCTTTCGAGGTCGCGAGAGACCCAGTACTTC. Protein: CAWSLSRSRETQYF. Full variable domain (missing parts from reference TRBV30 and TRBJ2-5): SQTIHQWPATLVQPVGSPLSLECTVEGTSNPNLYWYRQAAGRGLQLLFYSVGIGQISSEVPQNLSASRPQDRQFILSSKKLLLSDSGFYLCAWSLSRSRETQYFGPGTRLLVL.

The rearrangement links TRBV5-1 to TRBJ2-1, with 7 bases lining up with TRBD1. With 7 bases clipped from V and 6 bases from J, the junction kept 10 bases outside the gene matches. The CDR3 runs 14 residues. Germline V gene sequence: CDR1 SGHRS, CDR2 YFSETQ. CDR3 nucleotide sequence: TGCGCCAGCGAGGACAGGACAGGCCGCAATGAGCAGTTCTTC. Protein: CASEDRTGRNEQFF.

This clone appeared once. This chain connects TRBV13 to TRBJ2-1; D call uncertain. V was trimmed by 5 bases and J by 7 bases, leaving 15 bases between them. Germline V gives CDR1 PRHDT, CDR2 FYEKMQ (reference sequence). The CDR3 is 14 residues long. The CDR3 loop reads CASSQHISGNEQFF. DNA for the CDR3: TGTGCCAGCAGCCAACATATTTCCGGGAATGAGCAGTTCTTC. The whole variable domain, filled in from reference TRBV13 and TRBJ2-1, reads AAGVIQSPRHLIKEKRETATLKCYPIPRHDTVYWYQQGPGQDPQFLISFYEKMQSDKGSIPDRFSAQQFSDYHSELNMSSLELGDSALYFCASSQHISGNEQFFGPGTRLTVL.

The sample holds a few counts of this clone. This chain links TRBV5-8 with TRBJ1-1, with 7 bases lining up with TRBD1. The CDR3 has 17 residues. Germline V gene lookup returns CDR1 SGHTS and CDR2 YDEGEE. J gave up 0 bases and V 4 bases, and 12 bases lay outside the gene matches. CDR3 in DNA: TGTGCCAGCAGCGCCAACAGGGGCCACCCCATGAACACTGAAGCTTTCTTT. Protein product: CASSANRGHPMNTEAFF.